The 11 T cell receptor beta chains given below trace back to one sample, sequenced in a study of cytomegalovirus exposure and HLA in healthy donors. The data were produced by immunoSEQ multiplex PCR, yet TCRdb's version contains in-frame clones alone and is incomplete. This table holds 65,000 to 85,000 clones, 85% to 95% found once. Input material: PBMCs. These receptors were taken from a woman aged 18-30 years in good health and CMV-seronegative.

This clone has a single count. V is TRBV11-2 and J is TRBJ2-2; unclear D gene. The CDR3 has 16 residues. CDR1 and CDR2 (germline): SGHAT, FQNNGV. V was trimmed by 1 base and J by 7 bases, leaving 16 bases between them. CDR3 region: CASSLVGRIVVGELFF. The CDR3 region has the DNA TGTGCCAGCAGCTTAGTCGGCAGGATAGTTGTCGGGGAGCTGTTTTTT.

The gene calls are TRBV9 and TRBJ2-3, with a tentative D call TRBD1 (6 bases). Germline V CDR1 and CDR2: SGDLS, YYNGEE. The length of the CDR3 is 15 residues. V lost 0 bases, J lost 2 bases, and 10 bases lay in between. Here the CDR3 DNA reads TGTGCCAGCAGCGTAGGAGGGGGAACCACAGATACGCAGTATTTT. This translates into CASSVGGGTTDTQYF.

This clone was recorded once. This chain joins TRBV6-5 and TRBJ1-2, with 7 bases matching TRBD1. Germline-derived CDR1 and CDR2 are MNHEY and SVGAGI. The CDR3 is made up of 13 amino acids. V gave up 2 bases and J gave up 4 bases; unmatched junction bases: 1. The CDR3 bases are TGTGCCAGCAGTTACGAGGGGGCCTATGGCTACACCTTC. Residues: CASSYEGAYGYTF.

V and J are TRBV14 and TRBJ2-1; 7 bases align to TRBD2. CDR3 length: 18 amino acids. CDR1 and CDR2 from the germline V gene are SGHDN and FVKESK. V was clipped by 6 bases and J by 1 base; unmatched bases: 15. The CDR3 reads CASRASGLVGGSYNEQFF. The DNA of the CDR3 is TGTGCCAGCAGGGCTAGCGGATTAGTCGGTGGGTCCTACAATGAGCAGTTCTTC.

The chain links TRBV28 to TRBJ2-7; 8 bases fit TRBD2. This CDR3 region has 15 residues. Losses at the gene ends were 6 bases for V and 3 bases for J; bases not matched to a gene: 10. CDR1 is MDHEN and CDR2 is SYDVKM in the germline V gene. The CDR3 DNA is TGTGCCAGCAGCCTAGCCGGGACTAGTTACTACGAGCAGTACTTC. It is translated as CASSLAGTSYYEQYF.

The CDR3 sequence: CASSYSPGDTEAFF. CDR3 in DNA: TGTGCCAGCAGTTACTCGCCAGGGGACACTGAAGCTTTCTTT. The genes are TRBV6-5 and TRBJ1-1; D possibly corresponds to TRBD1 (6 bases). There are 14 residues in the CDR3. Germline CDR1 is MNHEY and CDR2 is SVGAGI. The V end was cut by 0 bases, the J end by 3 bases, with 8 bases between.

This chain joins TRBV18 and TRBJ1-2; 10 bases align to TRBD1. V lost 3 bases and J lost 2; bases outside the gene matches: 3. Germline CDR1 KGHSH, CDR2 LQKENI. This CDR3 spans 15 amino acids. CDR3 sequence reads: CASSPPGQGNYGYTF. The CDR3 bases are TGTGCCAGCTCACCTCCGGGACAGGGGAACTATGGCTACACCTTC.

Points on this clone: Other DNA variants within this sample encode the same CDR3. The rearrangement links TRBV7-2 to TRBJ1-5; 7 bases fit TRBD1. J lost 1 base, V lost 1 base, and 1 base had no gene match. The CDR3 runs to 15 residues. Germline V gene data show CDR1 as SGHTA and CDR2 as FQGNSA. The CDR3 sequence: CASSLGQGSNQPQHF. The CDR3 DNA reads TGTGCCAGCAGCTTAGGACAGGGAAGCAATCAGCCCCAGCATTTT.

This chain connects TRBV28 to TRBJ2-2; D gene ambiguous. V lost 3 bases and J lost 7, with 12 bases in between. The CDR3 runs 14 residues. CDR1 and CDR2 from the germline V gene are MDHEN and SYDVKM. CDR3: CASSFLNKFGELFF. CDR3 DNA: TGTGCCAGCAGTTTCCTTAATAAATTCGGGGAGCTGTTTTTT.

The chain combines TRBV6-5 with TRBJ2-1, with D uncertain. V lost 0 bases and J lost 1, with 7 bases in between. Germline loops: CDR1 MNHEY, CDR2 SVGAGI. CDR3 length: 15 residues. The CDR3, as DNA: TGTGCCAGCAGTTACTCGCGAGATTCCTACAATGAGCAGTTCTTC. Translated: CASSYSRDSYNEQFF.

The V and J genes are TRBV28 and TRBJ1-2, with 7 nucleotides matching TRBD1. This CDR3 contains 13 residues. Germline V lookup: CDR1 MDHEN, CDR2 SYDVKM. With 6 bases clipped from V and 5 bases from J, the junction kept 6 bases outside the gene matches. The CDR3 reads CASSLDRVYGYTF. The CDR3 bases are TGTGCCAGCAGCCTAGACAGGGTGTATGGCTACACCTTC.